A single sample gave rise to the 2 T cell receptor beta chains below, sequenced in a study of T cells in Graves' hyperthyroidism and ophthalmopathy. Regions amplified from RNA transcripts were the TCR beta CDR3 regions. A set of HTBI primers served as the primers for a first-round RT-PCR of the TCR CDR3. TCRdb used MiXCR to reprocess the multiplex PCR reads, holding one entry per CDR3 protein. Here the sample spans hundreds of thousands of distinct CDR3 sequences, 45% being singletons. The sample comprised peripheral blood or thyroid tissue (not recorded which). These receptors originate from an adult man with Graves' disease, either hyperthyroidism or ophthalmopathy (not recorded which).

This clonotype was seen at least ten times. The V and J genes are TRBV12-3 or TRBV12-4 and TRBJ1-2; D remains ambiguous. V lost 6 bases and J 4 bases, leaving 6 bases between the germline ends. This CDR3 has 11 amino acids. CDR3 amino acids: CASSSSYGYTF. The CDR3 DNA reads TGTGCCAGCAGCTCCAGCTATGGCTACACCTTC.

The V call is TRBV15, the J call TRBJ1-1, with TRBD1 matching 9 bases. The CDR3 contains 16 residues. Germline CDR1 reads LNHNV; CDR2 reads YYDKDF (reference sequence). V shed 3 bases, J shed 4 bases, and the junction held 9 bases outside the gene matches. The CDR3 loop is CATSSLRTGASTEAFF. In DNA, the CDR3 is TGTGCCACCAGCAGCTTGAGGACAGGGGCTTCCACTGAAGCTTTCTTT.